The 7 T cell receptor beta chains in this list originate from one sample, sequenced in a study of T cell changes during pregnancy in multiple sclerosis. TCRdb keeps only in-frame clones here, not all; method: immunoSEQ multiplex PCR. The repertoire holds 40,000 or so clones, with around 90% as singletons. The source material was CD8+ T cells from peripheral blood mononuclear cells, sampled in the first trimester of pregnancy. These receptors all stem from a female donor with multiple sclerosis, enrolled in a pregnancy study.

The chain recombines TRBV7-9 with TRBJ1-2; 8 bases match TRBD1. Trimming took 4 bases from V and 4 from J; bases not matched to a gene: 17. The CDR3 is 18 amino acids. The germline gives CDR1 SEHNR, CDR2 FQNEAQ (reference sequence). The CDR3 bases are TGTGCCAGCAGCTCAACGACCGATTCATACAGGGGGAGCTATGGCTACACCTTC. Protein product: CASSSTTDSYRGSYGYTF.

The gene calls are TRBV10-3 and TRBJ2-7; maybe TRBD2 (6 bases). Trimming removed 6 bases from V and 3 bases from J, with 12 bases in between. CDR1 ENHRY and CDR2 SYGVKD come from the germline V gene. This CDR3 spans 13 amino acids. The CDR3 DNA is TGTGCCATCAGGCGGACGGACTACTACGAGCAGTACTTC. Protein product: CAIRRTDYYEQYF.

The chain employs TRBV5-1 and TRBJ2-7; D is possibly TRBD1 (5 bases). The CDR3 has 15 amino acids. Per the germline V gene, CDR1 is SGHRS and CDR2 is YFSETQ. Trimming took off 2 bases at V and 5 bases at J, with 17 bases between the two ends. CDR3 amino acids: CASSLGRTFKNEQYF. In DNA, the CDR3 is TGCGCCAGCAGCTTAGGGCGGACATTTAAGAACGAGCAGTACTTC.

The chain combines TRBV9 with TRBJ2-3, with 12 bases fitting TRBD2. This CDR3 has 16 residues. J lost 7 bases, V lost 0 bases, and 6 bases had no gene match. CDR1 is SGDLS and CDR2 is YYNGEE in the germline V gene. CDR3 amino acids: CASSVALAGGLYTQYF. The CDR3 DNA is TGTGCCAGCAGCGTAGCTCTAGCGGGGGGGTTGTATACGCAGTATTTT.

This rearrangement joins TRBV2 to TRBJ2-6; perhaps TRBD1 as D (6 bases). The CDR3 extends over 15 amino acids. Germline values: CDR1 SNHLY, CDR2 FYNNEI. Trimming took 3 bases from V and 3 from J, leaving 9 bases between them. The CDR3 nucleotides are TGTGCCAGCAGTGATTGGGGGCGTGGGGCCAACGTCCTGACTTTC. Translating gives CASSDWGRGANVLTF.

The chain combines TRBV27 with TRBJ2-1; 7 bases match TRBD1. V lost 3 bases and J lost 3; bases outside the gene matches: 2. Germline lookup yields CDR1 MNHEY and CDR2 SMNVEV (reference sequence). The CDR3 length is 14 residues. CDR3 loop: CASSFGTDYNEQFF. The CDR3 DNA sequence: TGTGCCAGCAGTTTCGGGACAGACTACAATGAGCAGTTCTTC.

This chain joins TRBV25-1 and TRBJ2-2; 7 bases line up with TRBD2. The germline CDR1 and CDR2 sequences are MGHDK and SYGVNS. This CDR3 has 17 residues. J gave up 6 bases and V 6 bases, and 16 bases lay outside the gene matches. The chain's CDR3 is CASSGPLAVPPAGELFF. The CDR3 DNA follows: TGTGCCAGCAGCGGCCCCCTAGCGGTCCCACCAGCCGGGGAGCTGTTTTTT.